This T cell receptor beta chain emerged from a study of shared clonotypes between healthy human individuals. Study as a whole: Donor ages ranged 18 to 49 years: a couple of women, a few men.

Naive CD8 cells lacked CD45RO and underwent positive selection for CCR7, leaving out terminally differentiated effector memory CD45RA+ cells. TCRdb's copy holds only in-frame clones and misses some; the assay was immunoSEQ multiplex PCR. The sample includes some 2,100,000 clones, 93% of them seen just once. The CDR3 covers 17 residues. Germline V lookup: CDR1 GTSNPN, CDR2 SVGIG (reference sequence). Trimming took off 1 base at V and 3 bases at J, with 20 bases between the two ends. This clone has a single count. What it binds is unknown. Study outcomes and limitations: Limitation of the genetic and exposure-history diversity represented came from the few donors.

Sequencing used naive CD8+ T cells from PBMCs. The chain uses TRBV30 and TRBJ2-3, with D tentatively TRBD2 (7 bases). This TCR was recovered from a man aged 18 to 30 in good health. Some clones in this sample may be carry-over from other donors' samples. DNA of the CDR3: TGTGCCTGGAGTGATGCGGGGGCAAGGGGGGTGACAGATACGCAGTATTTT. Translation gives CAWSDAGARGVTDTQYF.